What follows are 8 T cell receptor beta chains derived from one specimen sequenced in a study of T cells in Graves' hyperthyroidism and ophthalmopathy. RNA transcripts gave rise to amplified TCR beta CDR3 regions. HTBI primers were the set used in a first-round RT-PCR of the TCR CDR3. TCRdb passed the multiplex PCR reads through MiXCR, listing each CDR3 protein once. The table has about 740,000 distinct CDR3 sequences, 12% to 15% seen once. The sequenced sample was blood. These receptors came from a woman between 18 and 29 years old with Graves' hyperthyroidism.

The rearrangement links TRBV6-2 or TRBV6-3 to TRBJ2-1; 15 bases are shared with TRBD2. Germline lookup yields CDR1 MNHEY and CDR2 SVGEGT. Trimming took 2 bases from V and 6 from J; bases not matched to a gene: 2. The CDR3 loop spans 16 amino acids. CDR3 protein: CASSYGTSGRPNEQFF. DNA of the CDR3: TGTGCCAGCAGTTACGGGACTAGCGGGAGGCCCAATGAGCAGTTCTTC.

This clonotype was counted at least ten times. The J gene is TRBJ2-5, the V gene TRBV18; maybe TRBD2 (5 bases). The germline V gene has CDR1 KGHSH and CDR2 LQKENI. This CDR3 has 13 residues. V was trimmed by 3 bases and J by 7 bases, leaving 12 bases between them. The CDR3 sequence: CASSPQVRGTQYF. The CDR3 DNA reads TGTGCCAGCTCACCGCAGGTTCGGGGGACCCAGTACTTC.

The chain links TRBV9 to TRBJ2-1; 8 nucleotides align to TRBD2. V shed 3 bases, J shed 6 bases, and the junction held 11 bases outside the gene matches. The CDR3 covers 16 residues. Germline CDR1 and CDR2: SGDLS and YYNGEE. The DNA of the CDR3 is TGTGCCAGCAGCGCTCCCGGGACTAGTCCCCTCAATGAGCAGTTCTTC. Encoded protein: CASSAPGTSPLNEQFF.

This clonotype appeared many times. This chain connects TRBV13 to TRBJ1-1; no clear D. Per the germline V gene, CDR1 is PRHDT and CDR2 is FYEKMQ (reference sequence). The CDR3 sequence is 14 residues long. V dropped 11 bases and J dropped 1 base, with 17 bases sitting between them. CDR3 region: CAGSGMRENTEAFF. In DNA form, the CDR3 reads TGTGCCGGATCAGGAATGCGGGAGAACACTGAAGCTTTCTTT.

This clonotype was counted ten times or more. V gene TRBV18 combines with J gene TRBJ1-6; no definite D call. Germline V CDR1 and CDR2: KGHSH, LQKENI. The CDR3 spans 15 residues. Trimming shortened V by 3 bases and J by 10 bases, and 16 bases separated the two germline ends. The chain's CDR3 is CASSPPRERGSPLHF. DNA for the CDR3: TGTGCCAGCTCACCCCCCCGGGAACGGGGATCACCCCTCCACTTT.

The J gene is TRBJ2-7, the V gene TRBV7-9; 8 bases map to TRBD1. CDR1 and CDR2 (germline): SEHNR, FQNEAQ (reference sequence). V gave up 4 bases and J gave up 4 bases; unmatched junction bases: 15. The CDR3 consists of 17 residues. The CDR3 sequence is CASSSGQGARSRYEQYF. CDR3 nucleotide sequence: TGTGCCAGCAGCTCCGGACAGGGTGCACGATCTCGGTACGAGCAGTACTTC.

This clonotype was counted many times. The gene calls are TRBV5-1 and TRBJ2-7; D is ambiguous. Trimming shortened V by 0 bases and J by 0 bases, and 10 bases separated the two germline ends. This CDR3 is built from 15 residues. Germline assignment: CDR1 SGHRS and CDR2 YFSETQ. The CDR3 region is CASSLDRSLSYEQYF. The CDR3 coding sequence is TGCGCCAGCAGCTTGGACCGGTCCCTCTCCTACGAGCAGTACTTC.

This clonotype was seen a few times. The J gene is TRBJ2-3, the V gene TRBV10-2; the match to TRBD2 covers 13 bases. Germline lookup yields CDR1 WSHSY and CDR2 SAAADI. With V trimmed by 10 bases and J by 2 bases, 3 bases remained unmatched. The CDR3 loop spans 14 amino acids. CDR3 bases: TGCGCCACCGGGACTAGCGGGATCACAGATACGCAGTATTTT. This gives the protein CATGTSGITDTQYF.